This note documents a single T cell receptor beta chain sequence. Data came from immunoSEQ multiplex PCR; TCRdb stores just in-frame clones and leaves some out. The table has roughly 60,000 clones, about 96% seen once. V lost 0 bases, J lost 6 bases, and 8 bases stayed unmatched. The length of the CDR3 is 15 residues. Germline V CDR1 and CDR2: SGDLS, YYNGEE. This sample stems from a study of T cell changes during pregnancy in multiple sclerosis. This sequence was found in a female donor with multiple sclerosis, enrolled in a pregnancy study. The sequencing used CD8+ T cells from peripheral blood mononuclear cells, collected after pregnancy. The chain couples TRBV9 to TRBJ1-2; TRBD1 agrees at 7 bases. DNA of the CDR3: TGTGCCAGCAGCGTAGGGCGAGGAGGGGGCGATGGCTACACCTTC. Amino acid sequence: CASSVGRGGGDGYTF.